This T cell receptor (beta chain) was sequenced in a study of CD8+ T cells in alopecia areata (dated 2018 in TCRdb). Some background on the complete study: The treated patients took part in an open-label pilot trial in which moderate-to-severe alopecia areata was treated with oral tofacitinib at 5 to 10 mg twice daily. Scalp clonality was compared among normal scalp (n=4), patchy alopecia areata scalp (n=8), and alopecia totalis/universalis scalp (n=8). Amplification of TCRbeta CDR3 regions was done by immunoSEQ multiplex PCR using 35 Vbeta forward primers and 13 Jbeta reverse primers. The study used high-throughput TCRbeta sequencing to examine T cell clonal expansion in alopecia areata, in both the C3H/HeJ mouse model and human patients. Disease severity in treated patients was measured with the SALT score, which quantifies the percentage of affected scalp surface area. Tofacitinib-treated patients had biopsies at baseline and at 4 and 24 weeks of treatment, with a later scalp biopsy in several patients. Tofacitinib was administered for 6 to 18 months, and 6 months of follow-up off drug were then conducted to assess delayed response and recurrence. Scalp tissue and sorted CD4+ and CD8+ peripheral blood T cells from patchy and totalis/universalis alopecia areata patients and from healthy controls were covered by human TCRbeta sequencing. The RNA source kit depended on sample type: the PAXgene miRNA kit for fixed scalp, the miRNeasy kit for PBMCs, and the RNeasy kit for mouse skin. The research as a whole found: Unlike mouse skin, where gammadelta T cells dominate, normal human skin contains resident alphabeta T cells that get sequenced too, which complicates analysis of the scalp TCR repertoire. Compared with normal scalp, lesional scalp, particularly in alopecia totalis/universalis, had higher clonality and more expanded CD8+ clones, which suggests antigenic drive. Shared TCR sequences between patients were less evident than in mice, which may be partly attributable to HLA diversity in the patient population. During tofacitinib treatment, many expanded lesional clones stuck around in both scalp and blood, and this persistence may partly explain why relapse happens after treatment is stopped. The treated cohort was small, with a single nonresponder, so links between baseline CD8+ expansion and response need larger studies. Tofacitinib significantly decreased scalp clonality and the number of expanded CD8+ clones among the top 100 scalp clones.

A single count supports this clone. Its antigen remains unidentified. Base quality data are lacking; no much larger clone is found one base away. Library preparation used the immunoSEQ multiplex PCR assay. To provide template for TCR sequencing, every sample had RNA extracted and reverse transcribed into cDNA. SuperScript III was used to make first-strand cDNA, primed with a 2:1 mix of oligo-dT and random hexamers. A synthetic immune receptor repertoire was used to assess amplification bias, and residual bias was removed computationally. As for how the authors treated the data: After raw reads were preprocessed to remove errors, the CDR3 was defined following IMGT conventions as running from the conserved cysteine to phenylalanine. Clonality was calculated as 1 minus Shannon entropy normalized by log2 of the number of productive unique TCRs. CD4 or CD8 identity of scalp clones was inferred by cross-referencing scalp TCRbeta sequences with sorted blood CD4 and CD8 repertoires. Not all clones reach the TCRdb copy of this immuneACCESS table, which keeps in-frame sequences only. Checked studies attribute under half of the gap to unresolved V genes and leave the rest unexplained. The V and J calls and the clone size are those of that table, but D and trimming were determined from the DNA. This sample gives about 110,000 clones in total; roughly 89% of them show up just once. The biggest ten clones account for over 20% of the sample.

Including the terminal cysteine and phenylalanine, the CDR3 comprises 15 residues. The entry retains the CDR3 DNA only, 45 bases that are in frame from base 1. Trimming at the junction amounts to 0 bases on V and 1 base on J, and the germline ends lie 10 bases apart. The CDR1 and CDR2 encoded by the germline V gene are LGHNA and YSLEER. The sample's time point label, in plain terms: 24 weeks on oral tofacitinib. The treatment or condition label, read with the paper, signifies: oral pan-JAK inhibitor, 5-10 mg twice daily. From alopecia areata patients, peripheral blood was collected along with lesional scalp punch biopsies. After PBMCs were isolated by density centrifugation and stained for CD3, CD4 and CD8, a FACSAria was used to sort CD4+ and CD8+ T cells.

Here the sequenced sample was CD8+ T cells sorted from blood, taken at week 24, from a patient treated with tofacitinib. The V and J genes are TRBV4-3 and TRBJ2-7; no D gene is confidently identified. This receptor was taken from a human donor with alopecia areata. The DNA reads TGCGCCAGCAGCCAAGAAAGGGCCAGATCCTACGAGCAGTACTTC. It is translated as CASSQERARSYEQYF.